The 7 T cell receptor beta chains below all came from one sample that was sequenced in a study of tumor-infiltrating lymphocytes in primary liver carcinoma. From approximately 0.5 ug of total RNA, TCR beta-specific cDNA was reverse-transcribed using a constant-region primer. Investigators got TCR beta libraries out of three nested multiplex PCR rounds, done with slightly modified ARM-PCR. Researchers ran the first two PCR rounds for roughly 10 cycles each with TRBV1-TRBV30 forward primers and a C-beta reverse primer. Each CDR3 protein is one row after TCRdb ran MiXCR on the multiplex PCR reads. The sample has around 210,000 distinct CDR3 sequences, roughly 61% seen once. Germline DNA was also extracted, while the blood RNA originated from unsorted whole blood. The source material was peripheral blood. The receptors derive from a woman aged 55-70 years with primary liver carcinoma and hepatitis B virus infection.

This clonotype was detected ten times or more. The chain couples TRBV11-2 to TRBJ2-7; D may correspond to TRBD1 or TRBD2 (5 bases each). The CDR3 length is 14 residues. With 1 base removed from V and 3 bases from J, the gap between germline ends came to 10 bases. Germline-derived CDR1 and CDR2 are SGHAT and FQNNGV. The CDR3 region is CASSLGAGGYEQYF. The CDR3 coding sequence is TGTGCCAGCAGCTTAGGGGCTGGGGGCTACGAGCAGTACTTC.

This clonotype was counted at least ten times. The chain recombines TRBV5-6 with TRBJ2-4, with D possibly matching TRBD2 (6 bases). V lost 0 bases to trimming and J lost 0 bases, with 10 bases between them. The CDR3 runs 16 residues. CDR1 and CDR2 (germline): SGHDT, YYEEEE. The CDR3 DNA is TGTGCCAGCAGCTTGGCTCCGGGGGAAGCCAAAAACATTCAGTACTTC. Translated: CASSLAPGEAKNIQYF. Variable domain in full (rest from reference TRBV5-6 and TRBJ2-4): DAGVTQSPTHLIKTRGQQVTLRCSPKSGHDTVSWYQQALGQGPQFIFQYYEEEERQRGNFPDRFSGHQFPNYSSELNVNALLLGDSALYLCASSLAPGEAKNIQYFGAGTRLSVL.

This clonotype was recorded only once. This may be a read error, as it is one base from a much larger clone. V and J are TRBV4-1 and TRBJ2-3; D gene uncertain. This CDR3 comprises 16 residues. Germline assignment: CDR1 MGHRA and CDR2 YSYEKL. CDR3 nucleotide sequence: TGCGCCAGCAGCCAAGATACGGGTGTGCTCACAGATGCGCAGTATTTT. Translating it yields CASSQDTGVLTDAQYF.

This clonotype was seen ten or more times. The J gene is TRBJ2-5, the V gene TRBV7-8; a weak D match, TRBD1 (6 bases). The CDR3 runs to 16 residues. CDR1 SGHVS and CDR2 FQNEAQ come from the germline V gene. Trimming took 4 bases from V and 2 from J, leaving 17 bases between them. DNA of the CDR3: TGTGCCAGCAGCTCTCAATCAGGGGTCGGGCAAGAGACCCAGTACTTC. This gives the protein CASSSQSGVGQETQYF.

Notes on this clonotype: A read error is possible here, since a much larger clone lies one base away. V gene TRBV6-8 combines with J gene TRBJ2-7, with D perhaps TRBD2 (5 bases). CDR3 length: 16 amino acids. V lost 4 bases, J lost 3 bases, and 19 bases lay in between. Germline loops: CDR1 MNHGY, CDR2 SAAAGT. This CDR3 is CASSSKGRDFFYEQYF. The CDR3, as DNA: TGTGCCAGCAGTTCAAAGGGCCGGGATTTCTTCTACGAGCAGTACTTC.

The rearrangement links TRBV5-1 to TRBJ2-1; TRBD2 agrees at 12 bases. Germline lookup yields CDR1 SGHRS and CDR2 YFSETQ. The CDR3 contains 14 residues. The V gene end was trimmed by 4 bases and the J gene end by 7 bases; junction bases not matched to a gene: 3. The CDR3: CASSAGLAGNEQFF. The CDR3 region has the DNA TGCGCCAGCAGCGCCGGACTAGCGGGAAATGAGCAGTTCTTC.

This clonotype was observed a few times. A read error may explain this, as a much larger clone is one base away. The chain has TRBV6-1 and TRBJ1-5; weak D call: TRBD1 (5 bases). The CDR3 is 16 amino acids. Germline V CDR1 and CDR2: MNHNS, SASEGT. CDR3 DNA sequence: TGTGTCAGCAGTGTAATGAGGGGCGCGAGCAATCAGCCCCAGCATTTT. Translation: CVSSVMRGASNQPQHF.